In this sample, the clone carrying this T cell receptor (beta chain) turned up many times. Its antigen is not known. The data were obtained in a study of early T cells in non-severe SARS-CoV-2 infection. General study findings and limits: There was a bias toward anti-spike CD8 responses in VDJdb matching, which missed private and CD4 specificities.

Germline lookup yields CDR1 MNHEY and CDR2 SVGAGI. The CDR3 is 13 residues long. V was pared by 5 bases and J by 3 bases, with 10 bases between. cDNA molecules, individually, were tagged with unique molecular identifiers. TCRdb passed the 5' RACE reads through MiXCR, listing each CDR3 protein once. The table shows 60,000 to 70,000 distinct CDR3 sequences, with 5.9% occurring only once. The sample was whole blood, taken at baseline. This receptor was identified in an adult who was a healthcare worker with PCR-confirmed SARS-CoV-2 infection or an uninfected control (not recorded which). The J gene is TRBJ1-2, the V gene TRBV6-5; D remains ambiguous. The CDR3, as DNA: TGTGCCAGCAGTCCCCACTACTACTATGGCTACACCTTC. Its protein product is CASSPHYYYGYTF.